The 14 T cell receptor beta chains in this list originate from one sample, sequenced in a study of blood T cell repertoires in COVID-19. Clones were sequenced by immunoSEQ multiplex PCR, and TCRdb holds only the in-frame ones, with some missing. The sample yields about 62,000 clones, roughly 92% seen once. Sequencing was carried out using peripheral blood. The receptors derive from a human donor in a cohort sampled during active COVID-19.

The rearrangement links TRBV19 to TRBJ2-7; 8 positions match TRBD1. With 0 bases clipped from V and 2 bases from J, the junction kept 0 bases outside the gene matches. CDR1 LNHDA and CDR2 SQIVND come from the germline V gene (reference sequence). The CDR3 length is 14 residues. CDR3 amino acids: CASSIEGQAYEQYF. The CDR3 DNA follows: TGTGCCAGTAGTATAGAGGGACAGGCCTACGAGCAGTACTTC.

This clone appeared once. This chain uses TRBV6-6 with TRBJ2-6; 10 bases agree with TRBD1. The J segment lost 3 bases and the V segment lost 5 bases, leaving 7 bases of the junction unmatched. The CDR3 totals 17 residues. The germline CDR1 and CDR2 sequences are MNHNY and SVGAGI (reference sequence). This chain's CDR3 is CASSPGTGEFGANVLTF. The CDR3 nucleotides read TGTGCCAGCAGTCCCGGGACAGGGGAGTTTGGGGCCAACGTCCTGACTTTC.

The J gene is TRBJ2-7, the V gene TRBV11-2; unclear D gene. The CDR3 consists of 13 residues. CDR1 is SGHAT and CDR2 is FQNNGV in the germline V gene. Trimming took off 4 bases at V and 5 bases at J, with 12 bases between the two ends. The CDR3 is CASSSPRSHEQYF. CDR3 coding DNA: TGTGCCAGCAGCTCTCCGAGATCCCACGAGCAGTACTTC. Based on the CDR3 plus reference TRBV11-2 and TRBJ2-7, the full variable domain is EAGVAQSPRYKIIEKRQSVAFWCNPISGHATLYWYQQILGQGPKLLIQFQNNGVVDDSQLPKDRFSAERLKGVDSTLKIQPAKLEDSAVYLCASSSPRSHEQYFGPGTRLTVT.

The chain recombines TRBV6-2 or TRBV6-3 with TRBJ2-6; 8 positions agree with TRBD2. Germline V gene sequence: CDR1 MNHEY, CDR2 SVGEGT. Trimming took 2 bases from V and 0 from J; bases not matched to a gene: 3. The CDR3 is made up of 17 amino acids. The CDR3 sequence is CASSYIAGHSGANVLTF. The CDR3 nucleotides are TGTGCCAGCAGTTACATAGCGGGACACTCTGGGGCCAACGTCCTGACTTTC.

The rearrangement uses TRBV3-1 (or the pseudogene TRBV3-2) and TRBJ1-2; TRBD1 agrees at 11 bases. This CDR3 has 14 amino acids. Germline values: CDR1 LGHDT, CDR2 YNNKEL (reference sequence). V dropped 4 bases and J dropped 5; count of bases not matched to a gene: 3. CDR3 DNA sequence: TGTGCCAGCAGCCCCGGGACAGGGGGGTATGGCTACACCTTC. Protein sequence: CASSPGTGGYGYTF.

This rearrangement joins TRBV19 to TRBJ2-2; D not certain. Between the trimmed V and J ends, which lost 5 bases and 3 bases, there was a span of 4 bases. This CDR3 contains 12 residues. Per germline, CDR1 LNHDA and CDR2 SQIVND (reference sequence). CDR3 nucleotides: TGTGCCAGTAGTCAGTACACCGGGGAGCTGTTTTTT. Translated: CASSQYTGELFF.

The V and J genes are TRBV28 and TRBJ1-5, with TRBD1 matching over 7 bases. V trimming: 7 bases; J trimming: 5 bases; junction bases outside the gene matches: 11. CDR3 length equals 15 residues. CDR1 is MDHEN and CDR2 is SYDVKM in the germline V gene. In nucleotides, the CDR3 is TGTGCCAGCAAGGTTACAGGGGTTCGGGATCAGCCCCAGCATTTT. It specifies CASKVTGVRDQPQHF.

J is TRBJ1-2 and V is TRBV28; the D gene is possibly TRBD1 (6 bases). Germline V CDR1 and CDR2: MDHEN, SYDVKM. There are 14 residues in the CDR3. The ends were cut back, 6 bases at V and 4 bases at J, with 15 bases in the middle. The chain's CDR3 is CASSTLGAPYGYTF. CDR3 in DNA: TGTGCCAGCAGCACATTGGGGGCGCCCTATGGCTACACCTTC.

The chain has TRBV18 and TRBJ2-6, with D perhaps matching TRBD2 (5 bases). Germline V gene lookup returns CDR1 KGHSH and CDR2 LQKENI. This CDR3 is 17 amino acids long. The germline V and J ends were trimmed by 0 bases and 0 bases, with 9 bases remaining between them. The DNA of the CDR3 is TGTGCCAGCTCACCACCCGTAGGGAGCTCTGGGGCCAACGTCCTGACTTTC. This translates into CASSPPVGSSGANVLTF.

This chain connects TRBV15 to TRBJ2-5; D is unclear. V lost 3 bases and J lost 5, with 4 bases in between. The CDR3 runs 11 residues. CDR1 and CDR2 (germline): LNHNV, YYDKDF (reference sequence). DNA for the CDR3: TGTGCCACCAGCAGTCTGGAGACCCAGTACTTC. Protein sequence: CATSSLETQYF.

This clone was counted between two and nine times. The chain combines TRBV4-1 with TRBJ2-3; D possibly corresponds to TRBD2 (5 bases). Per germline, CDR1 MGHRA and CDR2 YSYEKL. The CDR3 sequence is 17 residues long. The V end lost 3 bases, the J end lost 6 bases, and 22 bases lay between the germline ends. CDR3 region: CASSQLVGKTRGDTQYF. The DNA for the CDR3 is TGCGCCAGCAGCCAGTTAGTAGGGAAAACCCGCGGGGATACGCAGTATTTT.

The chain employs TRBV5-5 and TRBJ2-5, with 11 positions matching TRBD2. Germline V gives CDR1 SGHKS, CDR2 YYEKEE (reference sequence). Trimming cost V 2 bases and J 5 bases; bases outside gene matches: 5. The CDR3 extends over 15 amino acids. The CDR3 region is CASSFAGTSGETQYF. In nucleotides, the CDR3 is TGTGCCAGCAGCTTTGCTGGGACTAGCGGTGAGACCCAGTACTTC.

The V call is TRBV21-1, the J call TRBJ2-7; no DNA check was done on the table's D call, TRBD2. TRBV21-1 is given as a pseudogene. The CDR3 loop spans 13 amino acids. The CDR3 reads CASSGSGVDEQYF. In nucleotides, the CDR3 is TGTGCCAGCAGCGGCTCGGGTGTCGACGAGCAGTACTTC.

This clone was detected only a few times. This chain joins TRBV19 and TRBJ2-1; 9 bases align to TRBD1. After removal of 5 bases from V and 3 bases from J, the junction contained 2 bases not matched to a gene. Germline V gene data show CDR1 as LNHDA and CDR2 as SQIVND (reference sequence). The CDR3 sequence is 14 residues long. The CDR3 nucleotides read TGTGCCAGTAGTGGGACAGGGTTCTACAATGAGCAGTTCTTC. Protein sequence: CASSGTGFYNEQFF.